This T cell receptor (beta chain) came from a study of blood T cell repertoires in COVID-19. Produced via immunoSEQ multiplex PCR; TCRdb's table is partial and in-frame only. The sample records 200,000 or so clones, less than 90% being singletons. Trimming cost V 8 bases and J 5 bases, with 18 bases left between them. In germline, CDR1 is SGHTA, CDR2 FQGNSA. This CDR3 is 14 amino acids long. Input material: peripheral blood. The source is a woman aged 45-59 years with acute or convalescent COVID-19. The genes are TRBV7-2 and TRBJ1-1, with D tentatively TRBD1 (6 bases). CDR3 sequence: CASALQGWRTEAFF. The CDR3 DNA reads TGTGCCAGCGCACTACAGGGTTGGAGAACTGAAGCTTTCTTT.